Given below is one T cell receptor (beta chain) in context. The record originates from a study of control samples from healthy donors and cancer patients. The V and J ends lost 1 base and 5 bases respectively, with 11 bases between them. CDR1 PRHDT and CDR2 FYEKMQ come from the germline V gene (reference sequence). The CDR3 length is 15 residues. Here immunoSEQ multiplex PCR was the method, and the copy in TCRdb shows in-frame clones only, minus some. The table lists about 140,000 clones, 85% to 95% of them singletons. This chain links TRBV13 with TRBJ2-2; TRBD1 might be the D (5 bases). Material for sequencing was blood. The receptor was derived from a man in his forties in good health. The CDR3 DNA reads TGTGCCAGCAGCTTAGAAGGGGCTGGTACCGGGGAGCTGTTTTTT. It is translated as CASSLEGAGTGELFF. The variable domain in full, completed from reference TRBV13 and TRBJ2-2, reads AAGVIQSPRHLIKEKRETATLKCYPIPRHDTVYWYQQGPGQDPQFLISFYEKMQSDKGSIPDRFSAQQFSDYHSELNMSSLELGDSALYFCASSLEGAGTGELFFGEGSRLTVL.